The 9 T cell receptor beta chains below all came from one sample that was sequenced in a study. One entry per CDR3 protein results from TCRdb running MiXCR on the 5' RACE reads. This table has tens of thousands of distinct CDR3 sequences, roughly 22% appearing once. The specimen was tumor-infiltrating naive CD4+ T cells sorted from the breast tumor. The subset: naive CD4+ T cells, CD4+CD45RA+CD25-. The receptors here all came from a female donor with breast cancer.

The table lists this clonotype with many counts. The chain joins TRBV7-3 to TRBJ2-5; D is ambiguous. The germline V gene has CDR1 SGHTA and CDR2 FQGTGA. CDR3 length: 13 amino acids. The V end lost 4 bases, the J end lost 4 bases, and 10 bases lay between the germline ends. The CDR3 DNA reads as TGTGCCAGCAGCTCGCTATCCGGAGAGACCCAGTACTTC. It is translated as CASSSLSGETQYF.

The CDR3 coding sequence is TGCGCCAGCAGCAAGGACCTCCAGGCGTACGAGCAGTACTTC. Amino acids: CASSKDLQAYEQYF. This chain links TRBV5-1 with TRBJ2-7; no reliable D call. CDR1 is SGHRS, CDR2 YFSETQ, per germline. The length of the CDR3 is 14 residues. V dropped 4 bases and J dropped 4 bases, with 15 bases sitting between them. The whole variable domain, remainder taken from reference TRBV5-1 and TRBJ2-7, is KAGVTQTPRYLIKTRGQQVTLSCSPISGHRSVSWYQQTPGQGLQFLFEYFSETQRNKGNFPGRFSGRQFSNSRSEMNVSTLELGDSALYLCASSKDLQAYEQYFGPGTRLTVT.

This clonotype has just a few counts. The genes are TRBV19 and TRBJ2-5; D perhaps matches TRBD2 (5 bases). Germline V lookup: CDR1 LNHDA, CDR2 SQIVND (reference sequence). The CDR3 is 17 residues long. Trimming pared 5 bases from V and 3 bases from J, leaving 22 bases between. The CDR3 sequence is CASSVLGGDEIEETQYF. The CDR3 nucleotides are TGTGCCAGTAGTGTTCTTGGAGGAGATGAGATTGAAGAGACCCAGTACTTC.

The chain couples TRBV2 to TRBJ1-1; 8 nucleotides agree with TRBD1. The CDR3 sequence is 14 residues long. The junction had 8 bases not matched to a gene; V was cut back by 6 bases and J by 5 bases. Germline assignment: CDR1 SNHLY and CDR2 FYNNEI. DNA for the CDR3: TGTGCCAGCAGATACGGACAGGGAGGGACTGAAGCTTTCTTT. This sequence encodes CASRYGQGGTEAFF.

This clonotype has only a few counts. The chain is built from TRBV29-1 and TRBJ1-2, with D possibly being TRBD1 (6 bases). Trimming pared 4 bases from V and 5 bases from J, leaving 14 bases between. The CDR3 runs 13 residues. Germline V CDR1 and CDR2: SQVTM, ANQGSEA. The CDR3 here is CSVVQGGRYGYTF. The CDR3, as DNA: TGCAGCGTTGTACAGGGAGGGCGATATGGCTACACCTTC.

There are a few counts of this clonotype. V is TRBV6-2 or TRBV6-3 and J is TRBJ2-1, with 11 bases matching TRBD2. The CDR3 extends over 17 amino acids. Germline CDR1 reads MNHEY; CDR2 reads SVGEGT. V was clipped by 7 bases and J by 5 bases; unmatched bases: 13. CDR3 DNA: TGTGCCAGCACTATCCAAACTAGCGGGAGTGGAAACAATGAGCAGTTCTTC. It codes for CASTIQTSGSGNNEQFF.

This clonotype turned up a few times. The chain uses TRBV6-1 and TRBJ1-1; D unclear. V was shortened by 0 bases and J by 8 bases, with 13 bases between the two germline ends. The V gene's germline CDR1 is MNHNS and CDR2 SASEGT. The CDR3 extends over 14 amino acids. CDR3 region: CASSEAYDATEAFF. The CDR3 nucleotides read TGTGCCAGCAGTGAAGCCTATGACGCAACCGAAGCTTTCTTT.

The genes are TRBV7-9 and TRBJ1-1, with D unresolved. V shed 5 bases and J shed 3 bases, with 16 bases lying between them. The CDR3 covers 15 residues. Germline V gene sequence: CDR1 SEHNR, CDR2 FQNEAQ (reference sequence). The CDR3 sequence is CASSPSSLSDTEAFF. In DNA form, the CDR3 reads TGTGCCAGCAGCCCAAGTAGTCTGTCGGACACTGAAGCTTTCTTT.

A word on this clonotype: This may stem from a read error, because a much larger clone lies one nucleotide away. This chain uses TRBV6-4 with TRBJ1-1; 9 nucleotides line up with TRBD1. CDR3 length: 16 amino acids. In germline, CDR1 is MRHNA, CDR2 SNTAGT. CDR3 region: CASVTFLQGASLEDFF. The CDR3 region has the DNA TGTGCCAGCGTTACTTTCCTACAGGGGGCGTCTTTGGAAGATTTCTTT.